The 30 T cell receptor beta chains listed next were all sequenced from one sample in a study of tumor-infiltrating lymphocytes in localized non-small cell lung cancer. Sequencing used immunoSEQ multiplex PCR; TCRdb keeps in-frame clones, though not all of them. Of about 7,100 clones listed, roughly 80% were seen once; the top ten hold 7.5% to 10%. The specimen was lung tumor tissue. These receptors came from a human donor with non-small cell lung cancer.

This chain uses TRBV18 with TRBJ1-4; D possibly corresponds to TRBD1 (6 bases). Germline V gene data show CDR1 as KGHSH and CDR2 as LQKENI. This CDR3 is built from 15 residues. Trimming shortened V by 6 bases and J by 3 bases, and 14 bases separated the two germline ends. In nucleotides, the CDR3 is TGTGCCAGCTCTCCAACCACAGGGTCTAATGAAAAACTGTTTTTT. Amino acids: CASSPTTGSNEKLFF.

The rearrangement links TRBV29-1 to TRBJ2-5, with D maybe TRBD1 (5 bases). This CDR3 region has 14 residues. The V gene's germline CDR1 is SQVTM and CDR2 ANQGSEA. Between the trimmed V and J ends, which lost 1 base and 5 bases, there was a span of 14 bases. Here the CDR3 reads CSVEGAGKGETQYF. Written as DNA, the CDR3 is TGCAGCGTTGAAGGGGCAGGGAAGGGGGAGACCCAGTACTTC.

CDR3 amino acids: CASSTQGAGANVLTF. In DNA form, the CDR3 reads TGTGCCAGCTCCACTCAGGGAGCTGGGGCCAACGTCCTGACTTTC. This sequence joins TRBV18 and TRBJ2-6, with D perhaps being TRBD1 or TRBD2 (5 bases each). V was pared by 6 bases and J by 2 bases, with 11 bases between. CDR3 size: 15 residues. Germline CDR1 KGHSH, CDR2 LQKENI.

The count of this clone is one. V gene TRBV11-1 combines with J gene TRBJ2-5; D gene uncertain. V was shortened by 1 base and J by 5 bases, with 5 bases between the two germline ends. The CDR3 runs 12 residues. Germline CDR1 SGHAT, CDR2 FQDESV (reference sequence). CDR3 nucleotides: TGTGCCAGCAGCTTAGAAATTGAGACCCAGTACTTC. Amino acids: CASSLEIETQYF.

The J gene is TRBJ1-1, the V gene TRBV19, with TRBD1 matching over 8 bases. The length of the CDR3 is 15 residues. Germline trimming cut 5 bases from V and 1 base from J; bases unmatched to any gene: 6. Germline CDR1 reads LNHDA; CDR2 reads SQIVND (reference sequence). CDR3 DNA: TGTGCCAGTAGTCTAACCGGGACAGGGAACACTGAAGCTTTCTTT. The encoded protein is CASSLTGTGNTEAFF.

The chain is built from TRBV7-9 and TRBJ2-5, with a tentative D call TRBD2 (5 bases). The germline V and J ends were trimmed by 5 bases and 2 bases, with 9 bases remaining between them. The germline gives CDR1 SEHNR, CDR2 FQNEAQ (reference sequence). The CDR3 length is 13 residues. CDR3: CASSPRGQETQYF. The DNA of the CDR3 is TGTGCCAGCAGCCCCCGCGGGCAAGAGACCCAGTACTTC.

J is TRBJ1-2 and V is TRBV5-4; no firm D call. Trimming removed 4 bases from V and 3 bases from J, with 16 bases in between. Per the germline V gene, CDR1 is SGHNT and CDR2 is YYREEE (reference sequence). The CDR3 sequence is 15 residues long. The DNA for the CDR3 is TGTGCCAGCAGCGTGGGTTTACGGAATGACTATGGCTACACCTTC. Translated: CASSVGLRNDYGYTF. The complete variable domain, with remaining parts taken from reference TRBV5-4 and TRBJ1-2, reads ETGVTQSPTHLIKTRGQQVTLRCSSQSGHNTVSWYQQALGQGPQFIFQYYREEENGRGNFPPRFSGLQFPNYSSELNVNALELDDSALYLCASSVGLRNDYGYTFGSGTRLTVV.

The V gene is TRBV7-3, the J gene TRBJ2-1; D not certain. The V gene lost 5 bases and the J gene lost 5 bases, with 4 bases spanning the gap. This CDR3 has 11 residues. The germline V gene has CDR1 SGHTA and CDR2 FQGTGA. In DNA form, the CDR3 reads TGTGCCAGCAGCCTCAACAATGAGCAGTTCTTC. Protein: CASSLNNEQFF.

CDR3 sequence: CASSSGGRSTEAFF. The CDR3 nucleotides are TGTGCCAGCAGCTCTGGGGGCAGGAGCACTGAAGCTTTCTTT. The rearrangement uses TRBV9 and TRBJ1-1; D perhaps matches TRBD1 (6 bases). The V gene's germline CDR1 is SGDLS and CDR2 YYNGEE. V was clipped by 4 bases and J by 4 bases, with 14 bases between them. This CDR3 region has 14 residues.

J is TRBJ2-7 and V is TRBV5-4; 10 bases are a match to TRBD1. The CDR3 sequence is 16 residues long. Germline CDR1 SGHNT, CDR2 YYREEE (reference sequence). The V gene end was trimmed by 4 bases and the J gene end by 6 bases; junction bases not matched to a gene: 13. DNA of the CDR3: TGTGCCAGCAGCCGGGAAGGGACAGGGGTAGGGGGCGAGCAGTACTTC. It translates to CASSREGTGVGGEQYF.

This chain links TRBV28 with TRBJ2-2; a weak D match, TRBD2 (5 bases). The germline V and J ends were trimmed by 10 bases and 3 bases, with 12 bases remaining between them. The CDR3 is 13 residues long. Germline-derived CDR1 and CDR2 are MDHEN and SYDVKM. In DNA form, the CDR3 reads TGTGCCACCCGAGGGCCCCACACCGGGGAGCTGTTTTTT. Translating gives CATRGPHTGELFF.

The chain has TRBV11-2 and TRBJ2-1; D assignment may be TRBD1 or TRBD2 (6 bases each). There are 14 residues in the CDR3. Trimming left V 5 bases short and J 7 bases short, with 15 bases between. In germline, CDR1 is SGHAT, CDR2 FQNNGV. CDR3 sequence reads: CASSLGGSWNEQFF. DNA of the CDR3: TGTGCCAGCAGCCTAGGGGGGTCATGGAATGAGCAGTTCTTC.

The chain joins TRBV5-1 to TRBJ1-1; tentative D call: TRBD1 (6 bases). Germline values: CDR1 SGHRS, CDR2 YFSETQ. The V end was cut by 4 bases, the J end by 4 bases, with 17 bases between. CDR3 length: 15 amino acids. The CDR3 DNA reads as TGCGCCAGCAGCCAGGGGACATCCTCGGGCACTGAAGCTTTCTTT. Residues: CASSQGTSSGTEAFF.

The J gene is TRBJ2-5, the V gene TRBV7-9; D is ambiguous. The germline gives CDR1 SEHNR, CDR2 FQNEAQ (reference sequence). The V and J ends lost 4 bases and 5 bases respectively, with 14 bases between them. This CDR3 comprises 14 residues. As DNA, the CDR3 is TGTGCCAGCAGCTCCCGACGGCCCGGGGAGACCCAGTACTTC. Translation gives CASSSRRPGETQYF.

DNA for the CDR3: TGTGCCAGCAGCTTGGGCGGCAACTACGAGCAGTACTTC. Encoded protein: CASSLGGNYEQYF. The chain has TRBV7-2 and TRBJ2-7; D call uncertain. V gave up 3 bases and J gave up 3 bases, with 9 bases separating them. The CDR3 runs 13 residues. The germline gives CDR1 SGHTA, CDR2 FQGNSA.

The DNA for the CDR3 is TGTGCCAGCAGCCGGGGGGGTTCCGAAAGGGATGAGCAGTTCTTC. Its translation: CASSRGGSERDEQFF. The rearrangement links TRBV6-4 to TRBJ2-1, with 8 bases lining up with TRBD2. With 6 bases clipped from V and 8 bases from J, the junction kept 12 bases outside the gene matches. This CDR3 is built from 15 residues. CDR1 and CDR2 (germline): MRHNA, SNTAGT.

As DNA, the CDR3 is TGCGCCAGCAGCTTGTCTGGGGGAAGCAATCAGCCCCAGCATTTT. Translating gives CASSLSGGSNQPQHF. The chain couples TRBV5-1 to TRBJ1-5, with D possibly matching TRBD1 (5 bases). The CDR3 extends over 15 amino acids. The V gene lost 1 base and the J gene lost 1 base, with 9 bases spanning the gap. Per the germline V gene, CDR1 is SGHRS and CDR2 is YFSETQ.

The rearrangement uses TRBV11-3 and TRBJ2-3; 10 nucleotides align to TRBD1. Germline CDR1 SGHNT, CDR2 YENEEA. V lost 5 bases, J lost 4 bases, and 6 bases stayed unmatched. The CDR3 loop spans 15 amino acids. The CDR3 DNA reads TGTGCCAGCAGCCCCGGACAGGGGGGAGCAGATACGCAGTATTTT. Translation: CASSPGQGGADTQYF.

This rearrangement joins TRBV6-6 to TRBJ2-1, with D hard to call. The germline V gene has CDR1 MNHNY and CDR2 SVGAGI (reference sequence). V shed 4 bases and J shed 9 bases, with 13 bases lying between them. The CDR3 contains 13 residues. The CDR3 loop reads CASSLSQSIEQFF. In nucleotides, the CDR3 is TGTGCCAGCAGTTTATCTCAGTCGATTGAGCAGTTCTTC.

This clone was seen only once. V and J are TRBV29-1 and TRBJ2-6; 8 nucleotides line up with TRBD1. The V segment lost 6 bases and the J segment 2 bases; nucleotides outside the gene matches: 0. The V gene's germline CDR1 is SQVTM and CDR2 ANQGSEA. CDR3 length equals 13 residues. The CDR3 spells CSVTGAGANVLTF. The DNA for the CDR3 is TGCAGCGTGACAGGGGCTGGGGCCAACGTCCTGACTTTC. The whole variable domain, remainder taken from reference TRBV29-1 and TRBJ2-6, is SAVISQKPSRDICQRGTSLTIQCQVDSQVTMMFWYRQQPGQSLTLIATANQGSEATYESGFVIDKFPISRPNLTFSTLTVSNMSPEDSSIYLCSVTGAGANVLTFGAGSRLTVL.

V and J are TRBV7-9 and TRBJ2-7; a possible D gene is TRBD1 (5 bases). CDR1 and CDR2 (germline): SEHNR, FQNEAQ (reference sequence). V lost 6 bases, J lost 5 bases, and 11 bases lay in between. This CDR3 is 12 amino acids long. The CDR3 loop reads CASRDTWDEQYF. The CDR3 nucleotides read TGTGCCAGCAGGGACACATGGGACGAGCAGTACTTC.

The chain is built from TRBV30 and TRBJ2-1; D call uncertain. Germline-derived CDR1 and CDR2 are GTSNPN and SVGIG (reference sequence). Trimming removed 3 bases at V and 4 bases at J, with 7 bases between. This CDR3 has 12 amino acids. The CDR3 spells CAWSGQYNEQFF. The DNA for the CDR3 is TGTGCCTGGAGCGGCCAATACAATGAGCAGTTCTTC.

By share, this clone counts as medium-sized. The chain joins TRBV13 to TRBJ1-1, with no clear D. Per the germline V gene, CDR1 is PRHDT and CDR2 is FYEKMQ (reference sequence). V lost 6 bases to trimming and J lost 3 bases, with 5 bases between them. This CDR3 contains 11 residues. CDR3 residues: CASSEDTEAFF. The CDR3 nucleotides are TGTGCCAGCAGTGAGGACACTGAAGCTTTCTTT.

V is TRBV29-1 and J is TRBJ2-7; D is undetermined. The germline CDR1 and CDR2 sequences are SQVTM and ANQGSEA. The CDR3 extends over 11 amino acids. The V and J ends lost 5 bases and 3 bases respectively, with 8 bases between them. CDR3 sequence: CSVLGNYEQYF. DNA for the CDR3: TGCAGCGTTCTGGGCAACTACGAGCAGTACTTC.

This chain links TRBV19 with TRBJ2-1, with D tentatively TRBD1 or TRBD2 (5 bases each). The V end lost 3 bases, the J end lost 0 bases, and 12 bases lay between the germline ends. The CDR3 covers 16 residues. Germline-derived CDR1 and CDR2 are LNHDA and SQIVND (reference sequence). The CDR3 reads CASSIWAGSSYNEQFF. The DNA for the CDR3 is TGTGCCAGTAGTATTTGGGCAGGGAGCTCCTACAATGAGCAGTTCTTC.

By frequency in the sample, this clone is large (0.1 to 1%). This chain links TRBV7-9 with TRBJ2-4; D possibly corresponds to TRBD2 (5 bases). This CDR3 contains 15 residues. Per germline, CDR1 SEHNR and CDR2 FQNEAQ (reference sequence). Trimming removed 4 bases at V and 7 bases at J, with 17 bases between. CDR3 nucleotide sequence: TGTGCCAGCAGCTCAGCTCTCGGGGTGAGGAACATTCAGTACTTC. Protein product: CASSSALGVRNIQYF.

The rearrangement links TRBV18 to TRBJ2-7; no reliable D call. CDR1 is KGHSH, CDR2 LQKENI, per germline. This CDR3 is built from 13 residues. V lost 3 bases and J 2 bases, leaving 8 bases between the germline ends. The CDR3 protein is CASSPRRTYEQYF. CDR3 nucleotide sequence: TGTGCCAGCTCACCGAGAAGGACCTACGAGCAGTACTTC.

This clone was seen more than once but under ten times. CDR3 in DNA: TGTGCCAGCATTCGACAGACCAGCTCCTACAATGAGCAGTTCTTC. It specifies CASIRQTSSYNEQFF. The chain links TRBV7-9 to TRBJ2-1; TRBD1 might be the D (5 bases). V lost 7 bases, J lost 0 bases, and 13 bases lay in between. The CDR3 sequence is 15 residues long. The germline V gene encodes CDR1 SEHNR and CDR2 FQNEAQ (reference sequence).

This clone was observed a single time. The rearrangement links TRBV28 to TRBJ1-1; 7 nucleotides match TRBD1. V shed 6 bases, J shed 1 base, and the junction held 2 bases outside the gene matches. The CDR3 spans 13 residues. Germline CDR1 is MDHEN and CDR2 is SYDVKM. CDR3 in amino acids: CASRGQPNTEAFF. DNA for the CDR3: TGTGCCAGCAGGGGACAGCCGAACACTGAAGCTTTCTTT.

This clone is termed medium-sized. The chain recombines TRBV2 with TRBJ1-5; D call uncertain. V dropped 8 bases and J dropped 0 bases, with 17 bases sitting between them. The CDR3 extends over 16 amino acids. Per the germline V gene, CDR1 is SNHLY and CDR2 is FYNNEI. Here the CDR3 DNA reads TGTGCCAGCCGGGCCCCGACCCTCTATAGCAATCAGCCCCAGCATTTT. It encodes CASRAPTLYSNQPQHF. Full variable domain (rest looked up from reference TRBV2 and TRBJ1-5): EPEVTQTPSHQVTQMGQEVILRCVPISNHLYFYWYRQILGQKVEFLVSFYNNEISEKSEIFDDQFSVERPDGSNFTLKIRSTKLEDSAMYFCASRAPTLYSNQPQHFGDGTRLSIL.